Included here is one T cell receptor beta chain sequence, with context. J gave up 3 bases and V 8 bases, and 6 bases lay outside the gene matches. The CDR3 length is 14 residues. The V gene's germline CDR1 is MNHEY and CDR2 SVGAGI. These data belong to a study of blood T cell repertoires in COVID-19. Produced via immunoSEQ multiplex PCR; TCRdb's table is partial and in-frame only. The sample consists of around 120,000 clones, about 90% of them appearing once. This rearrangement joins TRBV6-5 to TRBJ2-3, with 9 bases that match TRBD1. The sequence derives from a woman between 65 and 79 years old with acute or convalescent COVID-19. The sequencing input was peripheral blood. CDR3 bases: TGTGCCAGCCGTAGGACAGGGGAGACAGATACGCAGTATTTT. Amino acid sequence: CASRRTGETDTQYF.